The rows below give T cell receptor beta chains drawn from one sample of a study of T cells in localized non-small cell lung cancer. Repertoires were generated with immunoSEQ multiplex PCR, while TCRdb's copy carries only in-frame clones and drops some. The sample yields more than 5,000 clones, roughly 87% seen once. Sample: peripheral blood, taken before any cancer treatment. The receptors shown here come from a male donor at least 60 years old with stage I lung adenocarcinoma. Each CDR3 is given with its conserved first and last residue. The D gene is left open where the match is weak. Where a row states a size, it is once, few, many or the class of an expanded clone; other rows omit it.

CDR3aa: CASSDLAINYEQYF
v_gene: TRBV6-1
d_gene: -
abundance: -

CDR3aa: CASSLFEGSYNEQFF
v_gene: TRBV2
d_gene: -
abundance: -

CDR3aa: CASSSRGPRVYGYTF
v_gene: TRBV7-8
d_gene: -
abundance: -

CDR3aa: CASSGTSSSEQYF
v_gene: TRBV5-8
d_gene: TRBD2
abundance: -

CDR3aa: CASSDQAGSYGYTF
v_gene: TRBV6-1
d_gene: -
abundance: -

CDR3aa: CASSRFGTQLSATNEKLFF
v_gene: TRBV7-9
d_gene: -
abundance: -

CDR3aa: CASTLSGITEAFF
v_gene: TRBV19
d_gene: -
abundance: -

CDR3aa: CASSSESVGQFF
v_gene: TRBV11-2
d_gene: -
abundance: -

CDR3aa: CAWNLGSDTEAFF
v_gene: TRBV30
d_gene: -
abundance: once

CDR3aa: CASGYKGQGTDTQYF
v_gene: TRBV6-5
d_gene: TRBD1
abundance: few

CDR3aa: CASSPGGKLFF
v_gene: TRBV19
d_gene: -
abundance: medium-sized

CDR3aa: CASSGGLVGSTEAFF
v_gene: TRBV10-1
d_gene: -
abundance: -

CDR3aa: CASSERGGDNSPLHF
v_gene: TRBV2
d_gene: -
abundance: -

CDR3aa: CASSSGQSPYNEQFF
v_gene: TRBV7-7
d_gene: TRBD1
abundance: once

CDR3aa: CASSFRTGPELNGYTF
v_gene: TRBV19
d_gene: TRBD1
abundance: -

CDR3aa: CASSSNSGGSYNEQFF
v_gene: TRBV7-2
d_gene: TRBD2
abundance: -

CDR3aa: CASSLLGQETQYF
v_gene: TRBV19
d_gene: -
abundance: -

CDR3aa: CASSPSGVRQTQYF
v_gene: TRBV7-2
d_gene: -
abundance: -

CDR3aa: CASSVDQFLGYTF
v_gene: TRBV9
d_gene: -
abundance: -

CDR3aa: CASSAYRVGDQPQHF
v_gene: TRBV13
d_gene: -
abundance: -

CDR3aa: CASSQAFRGETQYF
v_gene: TRBV4-1
d_gene: -
abundance: -

CDR3aa: CASSLVTSGVWTGELFF
v_gene: TRBV7-9
d_gene: TRBD2
abundance: -

CDR3aa: CASSLAGGVRNSPLHF
v_gene: TRBV5-1
d_gene: -
abundance: -

CDR3aa: CASRYYLDTQYF
v_gene: TRBV7-9
d_gene: -
abundance: -

CDR3aa: CASSLEHPNYGYTF
v_gene: TRBV5-8
d_gene: -
abundance: -

CDR3aa: CASTDSWTGGNTGELFF
v_gene: TRBV19
d_gene: TRBD1
abundance: -

CDR3aa: CASSMYSTMNTEAFF
v_gene: TRBV19
d_gene: -
abundance: -

CDR3aa: CASSLIPPGADTQYF
v_gene: TRBV27
d_gene: -
abundance: -